Sequencing of this TCR beta chain was carried out in a study of CXCR3-negative and CXCR3-positive naive CD8 T cells. Study information: For each library, about 1.5 +/- 0.3 million TRB reads were obtained, 110 million to 150 million in total. Study-level points and caveats: Naive cells, whether CXCR3-negative or CXCR3-positive, had similar TRBV-TRBJ usage, while memory cells differed. The TRB CDR3s that CXCR3-positive naive cells carried were more hydrophobic than those of CXCR3-negative naive cells.

A remark on this clonotype: Its specificity is not known.

Triplicate roughly 270,000-cell sorts were made of each CD8+ T cell subset. The libraries of TRB cDNA were prepared using 5' RACE with UMI labels. TCRdb re-called the 5' RACE reads; one entry per CDR3 protein, DNA not given. The listing contains around 110,000 distinct CDR3 sequences. The CDR3 consists of 14 residues. Germline loops: CDR1 SGHRS, CDR2 YFSETQ. What was sequenced was naive CXCR3+ CD8+ T cells from blood. The subset is: CD45RO-CCR7+CD27+CD95- naive CD8+ T cells expressing CXCR3 (TNR3+). The source is a human donor in good health. Some clones in this sample may be carry-over from other donors' samples. The chain has TRBV5-1 and TRBJ2-7; the D call of TRBD1 rests on TCRdb alone, since no DNA is present to check it. The CDR3 is CASSARDRAYEQYF.